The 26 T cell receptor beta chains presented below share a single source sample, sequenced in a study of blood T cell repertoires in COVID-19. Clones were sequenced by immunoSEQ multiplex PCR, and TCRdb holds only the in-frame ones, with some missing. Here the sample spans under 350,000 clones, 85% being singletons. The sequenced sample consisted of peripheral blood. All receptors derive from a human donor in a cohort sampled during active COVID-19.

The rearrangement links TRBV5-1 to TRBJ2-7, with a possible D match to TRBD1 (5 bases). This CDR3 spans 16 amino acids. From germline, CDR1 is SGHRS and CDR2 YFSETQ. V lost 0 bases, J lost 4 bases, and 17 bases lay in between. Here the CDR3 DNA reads TGCGCCAGCAGCTTGGCCGTAGGCGGCAACAGGTACGAGCAGTACTTC. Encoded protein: CASSLAVGGNRYEQYF.

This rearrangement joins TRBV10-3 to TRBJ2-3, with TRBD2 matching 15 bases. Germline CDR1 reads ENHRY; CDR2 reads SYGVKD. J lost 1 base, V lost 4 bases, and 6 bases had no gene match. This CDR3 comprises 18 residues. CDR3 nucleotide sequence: TGTGCCATCAGTGGGACTAGCGGGGGGGCCTTGGGCACAGATACGCAGTATTTT. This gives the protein CAISGTSGGALGTDTQYF.

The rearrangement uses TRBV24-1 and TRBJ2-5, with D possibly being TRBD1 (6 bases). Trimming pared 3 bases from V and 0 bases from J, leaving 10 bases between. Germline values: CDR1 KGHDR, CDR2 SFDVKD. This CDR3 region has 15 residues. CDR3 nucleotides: TGTGCCACCAGTGATCCCTACAGGGACCAAGAGACCCAGTACTTC. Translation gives CATSDPYRDQETQYF.

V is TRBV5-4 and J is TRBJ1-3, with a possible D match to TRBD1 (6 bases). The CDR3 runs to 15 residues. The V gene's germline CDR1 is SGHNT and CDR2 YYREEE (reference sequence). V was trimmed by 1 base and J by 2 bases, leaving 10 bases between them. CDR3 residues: CASSLSGGPGNTIYF. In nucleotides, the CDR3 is TGTGCCAGCAGCTTGTCCGGGGGGCCTGGAAACACCATATATTTT.

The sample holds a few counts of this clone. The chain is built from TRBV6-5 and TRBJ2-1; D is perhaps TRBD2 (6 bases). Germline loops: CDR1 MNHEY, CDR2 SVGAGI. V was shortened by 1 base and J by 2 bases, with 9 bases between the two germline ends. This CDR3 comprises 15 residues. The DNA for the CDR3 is TGTGCCAGCAGTTACTGGGGGGACCCCTACAATGAGCAGTTCTTC. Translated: CASSYWGDPYNEQFF.

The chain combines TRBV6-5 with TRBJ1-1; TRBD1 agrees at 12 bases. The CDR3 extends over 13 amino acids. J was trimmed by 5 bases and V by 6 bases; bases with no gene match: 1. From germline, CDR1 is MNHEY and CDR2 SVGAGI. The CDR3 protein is CASRGQGATEAFF. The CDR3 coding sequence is TGTGCCAGCAGGGGACAGGGGGCGACTGAAGCTTTCTTT.

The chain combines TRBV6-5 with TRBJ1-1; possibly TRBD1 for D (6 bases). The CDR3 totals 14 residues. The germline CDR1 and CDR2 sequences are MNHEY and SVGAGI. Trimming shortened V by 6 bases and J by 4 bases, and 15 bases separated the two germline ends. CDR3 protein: CASSLGGAGTEAFF. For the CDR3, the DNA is TGTGCCAGCAGCCTCGGGGGGGCGGGCACTGAAGCTTTCTTT.

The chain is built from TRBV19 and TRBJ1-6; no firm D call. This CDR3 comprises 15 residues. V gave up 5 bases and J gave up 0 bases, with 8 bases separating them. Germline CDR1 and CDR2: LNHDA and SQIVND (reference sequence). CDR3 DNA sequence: TGTGCCAGTAGTTTTAGCAACTCCTATAATTCACCCCTCCACTTT. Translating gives CASSFSNSYNSPLHF.

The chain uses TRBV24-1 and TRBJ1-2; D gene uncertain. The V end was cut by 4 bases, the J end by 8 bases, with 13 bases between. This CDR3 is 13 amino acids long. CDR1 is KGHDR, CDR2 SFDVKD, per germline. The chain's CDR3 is CATSEKAAGGYTF. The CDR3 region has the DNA TGTGCCACCAGTGAAAAGGCAGCGGGCGGCTACACCTTC.

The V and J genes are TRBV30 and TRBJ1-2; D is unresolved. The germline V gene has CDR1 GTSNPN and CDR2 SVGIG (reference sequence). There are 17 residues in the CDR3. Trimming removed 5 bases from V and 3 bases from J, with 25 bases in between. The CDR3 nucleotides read TGTGCCTGGCCTGACGCCACTGACGTCCAGCGAGACTATGGCTACACCTTC. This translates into CAWPDATDVQRDYGYTF.

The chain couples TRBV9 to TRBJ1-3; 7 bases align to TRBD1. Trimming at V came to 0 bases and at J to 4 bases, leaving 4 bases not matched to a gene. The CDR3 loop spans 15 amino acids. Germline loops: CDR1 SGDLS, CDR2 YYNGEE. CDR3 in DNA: TGTGCCAGCAGCGTAGAAGGGGGCTTCGGAAACACCATATATTTT. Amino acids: CASSVEGGFGNTIYF.

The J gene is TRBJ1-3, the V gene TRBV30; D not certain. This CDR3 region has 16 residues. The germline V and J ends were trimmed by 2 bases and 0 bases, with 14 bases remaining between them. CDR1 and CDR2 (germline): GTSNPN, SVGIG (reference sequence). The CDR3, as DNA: TGTGCCTGGAGTTCCCCCAACTTTGGCTCTGGAAACACCATATATTTT. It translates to CAWSSPNFGSGNTIYF.

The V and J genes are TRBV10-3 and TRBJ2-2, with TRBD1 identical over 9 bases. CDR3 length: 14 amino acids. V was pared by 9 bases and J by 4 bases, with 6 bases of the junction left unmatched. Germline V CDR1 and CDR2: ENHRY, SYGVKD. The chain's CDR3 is CAMGPGQGTGELFF. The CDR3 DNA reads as TGTGCCATGGGGCCGGGACAGGGCACCGGGGAGCTGTTTTTT.

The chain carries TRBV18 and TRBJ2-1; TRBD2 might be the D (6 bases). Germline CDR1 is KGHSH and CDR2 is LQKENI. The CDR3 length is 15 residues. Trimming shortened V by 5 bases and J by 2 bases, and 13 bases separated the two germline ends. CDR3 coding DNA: TGTGCCAGCTCAAGGGTGGTAGCGGCCTACAATGAGCAGTTCTTC. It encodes CASSRVVAAYNEQFF. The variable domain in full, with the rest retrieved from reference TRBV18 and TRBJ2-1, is NAGVMQNPRHLVRRRGQEARLRCSPMKGHSHVYWYRQLPEEGLKFMVYLQKENIIDESGMPKERFSAEFPKEGPSILRIQQVVRGDSAAYFCASSRVVAAYNEQFFGPGTRLTVL.

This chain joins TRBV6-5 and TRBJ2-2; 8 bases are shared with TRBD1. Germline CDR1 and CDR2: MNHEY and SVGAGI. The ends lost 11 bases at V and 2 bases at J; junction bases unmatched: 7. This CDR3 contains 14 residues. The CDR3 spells CAARQGPNTGELFF. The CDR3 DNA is TGTGCCGCTCGACAGGGGCCTAACACCGGGGAGCTGTTTTTT.

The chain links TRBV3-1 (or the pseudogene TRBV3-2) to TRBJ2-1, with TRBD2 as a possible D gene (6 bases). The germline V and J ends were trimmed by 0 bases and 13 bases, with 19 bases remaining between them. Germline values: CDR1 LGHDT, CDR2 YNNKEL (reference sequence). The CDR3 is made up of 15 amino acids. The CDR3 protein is CASSQDQYLSGHQFF. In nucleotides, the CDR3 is TGTGCCAGCAGCCAAGATCAGTACCTTAGCGGACATCAGTTCTTC.

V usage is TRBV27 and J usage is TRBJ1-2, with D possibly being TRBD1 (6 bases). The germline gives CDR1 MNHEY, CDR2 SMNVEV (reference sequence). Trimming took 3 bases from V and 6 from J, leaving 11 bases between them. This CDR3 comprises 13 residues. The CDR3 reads CASSFLQGNGYTF. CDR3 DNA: TGTGCCAGCAGTTTCCTCCAGGGGAATGGCTACACCTTC.

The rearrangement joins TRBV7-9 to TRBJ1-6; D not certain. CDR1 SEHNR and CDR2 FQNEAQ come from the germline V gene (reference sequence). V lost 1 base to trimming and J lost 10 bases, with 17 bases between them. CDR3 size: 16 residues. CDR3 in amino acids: CASSLESGGNGSPLHF. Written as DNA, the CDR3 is TGTGCCAGCAGCTTAGAATCAGGAGGCAATGGGTCACCCCTCCACTTT.

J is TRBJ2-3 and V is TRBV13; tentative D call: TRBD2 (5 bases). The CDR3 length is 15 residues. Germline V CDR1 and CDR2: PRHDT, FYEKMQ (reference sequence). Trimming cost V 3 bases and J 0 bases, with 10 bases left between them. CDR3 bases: TGTGCCAGCAGCTTTCCGCGGAGGAGCACAGATACGCAGTATTTT. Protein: CASSFPRRSTDTQYF. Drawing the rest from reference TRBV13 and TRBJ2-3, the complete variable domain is AAGVIQSPRHLIKEKRETATLKCYPIPRHDTVYWYQQGPGQDPQFLISFYEKMQSDKGSIPDRFSAQQFSDYHSELNMSSLELGDSALYFCASSFPRRSTDTQYFGPGTRLTVL.

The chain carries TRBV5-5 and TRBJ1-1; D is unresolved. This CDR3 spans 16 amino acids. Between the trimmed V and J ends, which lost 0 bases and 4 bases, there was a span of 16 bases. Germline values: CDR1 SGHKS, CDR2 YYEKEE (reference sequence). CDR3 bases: TGTGCCAGCAGCTTGGCCTCTCGGACTGCCGGCACTGAAGCTTTCTTT. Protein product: CASSLASRTAGTEAFF.

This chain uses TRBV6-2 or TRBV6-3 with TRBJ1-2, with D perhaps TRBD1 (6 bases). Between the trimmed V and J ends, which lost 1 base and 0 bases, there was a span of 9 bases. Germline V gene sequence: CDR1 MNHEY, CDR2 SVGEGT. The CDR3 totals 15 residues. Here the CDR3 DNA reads TGTGCCAGCAGTTACTGGGGGCGAACTAACTATGGCTACACCTTC. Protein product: CASSYWGRTNYGYTF.

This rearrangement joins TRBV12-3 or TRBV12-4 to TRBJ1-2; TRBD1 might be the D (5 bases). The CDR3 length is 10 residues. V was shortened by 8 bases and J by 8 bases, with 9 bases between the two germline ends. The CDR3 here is CASPRGGYTF. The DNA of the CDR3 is TGTGCCAGCCCCCGGGGGGGCTACACCTTC.

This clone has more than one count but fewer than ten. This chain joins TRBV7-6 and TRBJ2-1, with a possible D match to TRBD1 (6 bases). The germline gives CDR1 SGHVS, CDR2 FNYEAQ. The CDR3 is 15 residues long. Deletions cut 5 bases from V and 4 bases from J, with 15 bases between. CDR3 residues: CASSASGHSYNEQFF. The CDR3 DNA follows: TGTGCCAGCAGCGCGTCGGGACATTCATACAATGAGCAGTTCTTC.

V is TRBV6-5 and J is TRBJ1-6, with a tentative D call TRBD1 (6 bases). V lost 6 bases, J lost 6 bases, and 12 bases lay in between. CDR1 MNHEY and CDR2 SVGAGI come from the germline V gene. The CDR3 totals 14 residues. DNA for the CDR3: TGTGCCAGCAGCTTAGACAGGCCTAATTCACCCCTCCACTTT. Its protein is CASSLDRPNSPLHF.

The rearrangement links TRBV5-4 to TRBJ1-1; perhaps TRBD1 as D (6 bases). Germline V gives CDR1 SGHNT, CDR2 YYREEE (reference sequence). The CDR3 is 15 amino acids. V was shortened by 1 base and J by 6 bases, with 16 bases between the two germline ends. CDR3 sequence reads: CASSLPHRAGAEAFF. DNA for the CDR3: TGTGCCAGCAGCTTGCCCCACAGGGCGGGCGCTGAAGCTTTCTTT.

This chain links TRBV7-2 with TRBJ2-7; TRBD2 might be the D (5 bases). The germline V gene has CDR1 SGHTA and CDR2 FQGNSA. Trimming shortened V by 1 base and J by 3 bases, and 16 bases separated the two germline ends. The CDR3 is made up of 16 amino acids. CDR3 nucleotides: TGTGCCAGCAGCTTAGATCACTCGCGGGCGATCTACGAGCAGTACTTC. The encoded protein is CASSLDHSRAIYEQYF.